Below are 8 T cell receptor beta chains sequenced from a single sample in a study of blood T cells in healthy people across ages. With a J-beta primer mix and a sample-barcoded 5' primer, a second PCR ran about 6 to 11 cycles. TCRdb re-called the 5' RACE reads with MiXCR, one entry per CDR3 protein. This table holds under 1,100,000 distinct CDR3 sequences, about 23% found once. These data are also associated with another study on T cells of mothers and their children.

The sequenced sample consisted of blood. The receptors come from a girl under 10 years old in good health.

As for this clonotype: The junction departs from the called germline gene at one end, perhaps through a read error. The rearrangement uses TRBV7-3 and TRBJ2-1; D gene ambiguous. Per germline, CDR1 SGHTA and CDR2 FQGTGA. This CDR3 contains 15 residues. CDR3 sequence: CASSLRPMSYNEQFF. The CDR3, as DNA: TGTGCCAGCAGTTTAAGACCGATGTCCTACAATGAGCAGTTCTTC.

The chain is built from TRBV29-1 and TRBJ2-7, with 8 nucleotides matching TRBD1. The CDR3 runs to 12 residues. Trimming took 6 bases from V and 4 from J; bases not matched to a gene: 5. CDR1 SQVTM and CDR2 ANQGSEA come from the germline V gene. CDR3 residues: CSVEQGEYEQYF. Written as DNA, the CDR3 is TGCAGCGTCGAACAGGGGGAGTACGAGCAGTACTTC.

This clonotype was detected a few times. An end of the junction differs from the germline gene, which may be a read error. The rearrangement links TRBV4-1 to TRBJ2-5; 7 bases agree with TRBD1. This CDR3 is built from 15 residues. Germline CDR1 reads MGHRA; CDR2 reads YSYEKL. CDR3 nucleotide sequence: TGCGCCAGCAGCCAAGATAGGGGGCTCCAAGAGACCCGGTACTTC. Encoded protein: CASSQDRGLQETRYF.

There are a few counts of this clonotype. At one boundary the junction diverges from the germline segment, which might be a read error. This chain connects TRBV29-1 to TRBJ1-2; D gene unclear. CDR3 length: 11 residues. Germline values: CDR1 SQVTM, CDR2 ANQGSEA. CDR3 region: CSVVGEEGYAF. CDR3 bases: TGCAGCGTTGTGGGAGAGGAAGGCTACGCCTTC.

The CDR3 loop reads CASSLEVRTQYF. CDR3 nucleotide sequence: TGTGCCAGCAGCTTGGAAGTGAGGACGCAGTATTTT. The chain has TRBV5-6 and TRBJ2-3; D gene ambiguous. V gave up 0 bases and J gave up 9 bases, with 8 bases separating them. The CDR3 sequence is 12 residues long. CDR1 and CDR2 (germline): SGHDT, YYEEEE.

The CDR3 here is CASSQQDKEDEQYF. The CDR3 DNA sequence: TGCGCCAGCAGCCAGCAGGACAAGGAGGACGAGCAGTACTTC. The chain joins TRBV4-3 to TRBJ2-7, with D perhaps given as TRBD1 or TRBD2 (5 bases each). The CDR3 runs 14 residues. Germline V gives CDR1 LGHNA, CDR2 YSLEER. The V end lost 3 bases, the J end lost 5 bases, and 14 bases lay between the germline ends.

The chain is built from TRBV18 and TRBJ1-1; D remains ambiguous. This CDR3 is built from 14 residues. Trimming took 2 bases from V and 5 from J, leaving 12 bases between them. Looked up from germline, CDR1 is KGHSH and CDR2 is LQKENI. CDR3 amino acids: CASSPGFVDTEAFF. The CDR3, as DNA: TGTGCCAGCTCACCAGGGTTTGTGGATACTGAAGCTTTCTTT. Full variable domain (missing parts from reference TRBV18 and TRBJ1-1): NAGVMQNPRHLVRRRGQEARLRCSPMKGHSHVYWYRQLPEEGLKFMVYLQKENIIDESGMPKERFSAEFPKEGPSILRIQQVVRGDSAAYFCASSPGFVDTEAFFGQGTRLTVV.

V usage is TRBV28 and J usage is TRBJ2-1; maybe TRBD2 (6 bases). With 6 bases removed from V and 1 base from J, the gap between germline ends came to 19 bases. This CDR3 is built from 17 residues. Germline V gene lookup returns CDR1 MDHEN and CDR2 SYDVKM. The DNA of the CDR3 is TGTGCCAGCAGCCTCACCGGCGGGGCAGCTTCCTACAATGAGCAGTTCTTC. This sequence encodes CASSLTGGAASYNEQFF.